This T cell receptor (beta chain) is from a study of OX40 agonist ivuxolimab in advanced cancers. The overall study: Patients were dosed intravenously with ivuxolimab at 0.01 to 10 mg/kg every 2 weeks. A mean age of roughly 62 years, range roughly 20 to 85, was recorded, and approximately 85% were male.

Points on this clone: Antigen: not known. An end of the junction differs from the germline gene, which may be a read error.

General study findings and limits: By week 6 at 0.1 to 3.0 mg/kg, blood CD4+ and CD8+ T cells had expanded clonally.

CDR3 size: 12 residues. Germline assignment: CDR1 SGHTA and CDR2 FQGNSA. Here immunoSEQ multiplex PCR was the method, and the copy in TCRdb shows in-frame clones only, minus some. The table lists more than 45,000 clones, roughly 83% of them singletons. This TCR was sampled from an adult with an advanced solid tumor such as melanoma, head and neck, liver or kidney cancer. Sample: CD4+ or CD8+ T cells sorted from blood, taken in a trial of the OX40 agonist ivuxolimab. The V call is TRBV7-2, the J call TRBJ2-7; 10 bases align to TRBD1. CDR3 DNA: TGTGCCAGCAGCTTACGACAGGGGGCTACGAACTTC. This codes for CASSLRQGATNF.